This T cell receptor (beta chain) was recorded in a study of T cell repertoires in aging, cancer and after chemotherapy. Across the study: Repeat sampling of healthy donors over several months to years showed clear clonal overlap. The full dataset contained about 10 million TCR reads. Study-level results: Age-matched healthy donors had significantly more diverse, less clonal blood TCR repertoires than untreated cancer patients. Healthy donors lost TCR diversity with age mainly through richness, cancer patients through richness and evenness.

Between the trimmed V and J ends, which lost 3 bases and 7 bases, there was a span of 9 bases. This CDR3 has 13 residues. Germline lookup yields CDR1 MNHEY and CDR2 SMNVEV (reference sequence). TCR beta rearrangements were amplified from peripheral blood genomic DNA. This clonotype is classed as medium-sized. What it binds is not known. TRB rearrangements spanning V, D and J were amplified using mixed TRB-A/B primers. Each CDR3 protein is one row after TCRdb ran MiXCR on the multiplex PCR reads. The data contain fewer than 15,000 distinct CDR3 sequences, under 40% of them singletons. What was sequenced was blood. The V and J genes are TRBV27 and TRBJ2-2; perhaps TRBD2 as D (6 bases). The receptor's source is a human donor in good health. The donor label of this sample is uncertain. The CDR3 sequence is CASSFNSGGELFF. The CDR3 DNA reads as TGTGCCAGCAGTTTTAATAGCGGCGGGGAGCTGTTTTTT.